This TCR beta chain stems from a study of cytomegalovirus exposure and HLA in healthy donors. Study at large: Under 90% of 350 to 400 genotyped donors fell in the Caucasian-associated ancestry cluster.

Vbeta (60) and Jbeta (13) primers were used in the PCR. Method: immunoSEQ multiplex PCR; TCRdb's copy keeps in-frame clones and lacks some. The table has 150,000 to 200,000 clones, 82% seen once. Of note for this clone: Its antigen remains unidentified.

Points from the study as a whole: Later analysis found that TCR beta chains associated with HLA were more clonally expanded than other, equally common chains. Exclusion applied to some V segments, including TRBV6-2 and TRBV6-3, as they were indistinguishable. In a later analysis, TCR beta V- and J-gene trimming showed a link to a missense DCLRE1C variant.

The V and J ends lost 1 base and 6 bases respectively, with 11 bases between them. The CDR3 totals 14 residues. Germline-derived CDR1 and CDR2 are SGHNT and YENEEA. The source material was PBMCs. V and J are TRBV11-3 and TRBJ2-3; the D is unclear. The TCR originated in a girl aged 10 to 17 in good health and CMV-seropositive. CDR3 residues: CASSLARSSDTQYF. CDR3 DNA: TGTGCCAGCAGCTTAGCAAGGTCTAGTGATACGCAGTATTTT.